In its sample, the clone carrying this T cell receptor (beta chain) was seen a few times. This sample is part of a study of beta chain features in type 1 diabetes. Germline V CDR1 and CDR2: GTSNPN, SVGIG (reference sequence). The CDR3 totals 15 residues. Between the trimmed V and J ends, which lost 1 base and 5 bases, there was a span of 17 bases. cDNA synthesis used the whole RNA isolate, giving expressed TCRB sequences. Sequencing used immunoSEQ multiplex PCR; TCRdb keeps in-frame clones, though not all of them. The sample carries around 250,000 clones, about 26% recorded once. The sequenced sample was central memory CD4+ T cells from blood. The chain combines TRBV30 with TRBJ1-1; D call uncertain. This TCR was recovered from a man aged 30 to 39 in good health. CDR3 sequence: CAWSGRLGLRTEAFF. In DNA form, the CDR3 reads TGTGCCTGGAGTGGGAGGCTGGGCTTGAGGACTGAAGCTTTCTTT.